The 26 T cell receptor beta chains presented below share a single source sample, sequenced in a study of Ad26.COV2.S vaccination and SARS-CoV-2 variants. Generated by immunoSEQ multiplex PCR, the TCRdb table keeps only in-frame clones and is missing some. In the table there are about 440,000 clones, 70% to 90% of which are singletons. Treatment here: about 20 received Ad26.COV2.S at low or high dose, single or two shots; about 5 received placebo; per-sample allocation not given. Sampling took place 63 days after the first vaccine or placebo injection. Sequencing used peripheral blood, obtained in a trial of Ad26.COV2.S vaccine versus placebo. Every receptor here comes from a person aged 18-60 years who received the Ad26.COV2.S COVID-19 vaccine or a placebo.

The V call is TRBV2, the J call TRBJ2-7; TRBD1 is a possible D gene (6 bases). Germline CDR1 and CDR2: SNHLY and FYNNEI. V gave up 6 bases and J gave up 0 bases, with 9 bases separating them. There are 13 residues in the CDR3. Written as DNA, the CDR3 is TGTGCCAGCAGCAGGGACACCTCCTACGAGCAGTACTTC. Translated, it gives CASSRDTSYEQYF.

The chain has TRBV28 and TRBJ1-6; 10 bases align to TRBD1. J gave up 15 bases and V 4 bases, and 9 bases lay outside the gene matches. Germline V gives CDR1 MDHEN, CDR2 SYDVKM. The CDR3 runs 14 residues. CDR3 in DNA: TGTGCCAGCAGTTCAGGAGTGAGGACAGGGGGCCTCCACTTT. Protein sequence: CASSSGVRTGGLHF. Complete variable domain (other parts from reference TRBV28 and TRBJ1-6): DVKVTQSSRYLVKRTGEKVFLECVQDMDHENMFWYRQDPGLGLRLIYFSYDVKMKEKGDIPEGYSVSREKKERFSLILESASTNQTSMYLCASSSGVRTGGLHFGNGTRLTVT.

V is TRBV28 and J is TRBJ1-2, with 7 positions matching TRBD1. With V trimmed by 5 bases and J by 8 bases, 11 bases remained unmatched. From germline, CDR1 is MDHEN and CDR2 SYDVKM. CDR3 length equals 14 residues. CDR3 loop: CASSGPTGARGYTF. The CDR3 DNA follows: TGTGCCAGCAGTGGCCCTACAGGGGCGCGGGGCTACACCTTC.

This chain links TRBV5-1 with TRBJ2-2, with 8 positions matching TRBD1. This CDR3 is 14 amino acids long. CDR1 and CDR2 from the germline V gene are SGHRS and YFSETQ. J gave up 6 bases and V 7 bases, and 8 bases lay outside the gene matches. CDR3 in amino acids: CASFRDRNAGELFF. In DNA, the CDR3 is TGCGCCAGCTTCCGGGACAGGAATGCCGGGGAGCTGTTTTTT.

The CDR3, as DNA: TGCAGCGGCGGGGGGGGAGCTAACTATGGCTACACCTTC. It translates to CSGGGGANYGYTF. The chain links TRBV29-1 to TRBJ1-2; D might be TRBD1 (5 bases). CDR1 is SQVTM, CDR2 ANQGSEA, per germline. V lost 7 bases and J lost 0, with 12 bases in between. The CDR3 is 13 amino acids.

This chain uses TRBV7-2 with TRBJ2-1; D is undetermined. The CDR3 spans 13 residues. V lost 1 base and J lost 4, with 5 bases in between. The germline gives CDR1 SGHTA, CDR2 FQGNSA. The DNA for the CDR3 is TGTGCCAGCAGCTTAGATTATTACAATGAGCAGTTCTTC. Translated: CASSLDYYNEQFF.

This clone has a single count. The same CDR3 is also encoded by other DNA sequences in this sample. The V call is TRBV4-3, the J call TRBJ2-5, with TRBD1 matching over 7 bases. Germline V gives CDR1 LGHNA, CDR2 YSLEER. V lost 0 bases and J lost 5; bases outside the gene matches: 6. There are 15 residues in the CDR3. CDR3 residues: CASSQDGGRGETQYF. In DNA form, the CDR3 reads TGCGCCAGCAGCCAAGATGGCGGCAGGGGGGAGACCCAGTACTTC.

The J gene is TRBJ2-7, the V gene TRBV27, with D possibly matching TRBD2 (6 bases). V dropped 1 base and J dropped 0 bases, with 10 bases sitting between them. Germline loops: CDR1 MNHEY, CDR2 SMNVEV (reference sequence). The CDR3 has 15 amino acids. Written as DNA, the CDR3 is TGTGCCAGCAGTTTATTAGCGGAGAGCTCCTACGAGCAGTACTTC. Translating it yields CASSLLAESSYEQYF.

The genes are TRBV11-3 and TRBJ2-1, with a weak D call TRBD2 (6 bases). The V end was cut by 1 base, the J end by 8 bases, with 15 bases between. The germline CDR1 and CDR2 sequences are SGHNT and YENEEA. The CDR3 consists of 15 residues. The CDR3 region has the DNA TGTGCCAGCAGCTTAGGTGGGGGGAGGCATGATGAGCAGTTCTTC. The encoded protein is CASSLGGGRHDEQFF.

The chain combines TRBV30 with TRBJ1-6, with D uncertain. Germline lookup yields CDR1 GTSNPN and CDR2 SVGIG (reference sequence). The ends were cut back, 5 bases at V and 0 bases at J, with 14 bases in the middle. This CDR3 comprises 16 residues. CDR3 residues: CAWGYSSGSYNSPLHF. DNA for the CDR3: TGTGCCTGGGGCTATAGCTCAGGCTCCTATAATTCACCCCTCCACTTT.

This clone was observed once. V and J are TRBV27 and TRBJ1-2; 7 bases map to TRBD1. Germline loops: CDR1 MNHEY, CDR2 SMNVEV (reference sequence). Trimming cost V 4 bases and J 11 bases; bases outside gene matches: 10. CDR3 length equals 13 residues. CDR3 residues: CASSSSIGGLYTF. In DNA form, the CDR3 reads TGTGCCAGCAGTTCATCAATAGGGGGCCTTTACACCTTC.

The chain is built from TRBV7-9 and TRBJ1-2; D is unclear. The CDR3 has 13 amino acids. V shed 5 bases and J shed 3 bases, with 10 bases lying between them. Looked up from germline, CDR1 is SEHNR and CDR2 is FQNEAQ (reference sequence). CDR3 sequence: CASSTPWYYGYTF. CDR3 nucleotides: TGTGCCAGCAGCACCCCATGGTACTATGGCTACACCTTC.

This clone came up many times. The chain is built from TRBV6-5 and TRBJ2-7; unclear D gene. The CDR3 covers 13 residues. The germline V gene encodes CDR1 MNHEY and CDR2 SVGAGI. Between the trimmed V and J ends, which lost 6 bases and 0 bases, there was a span of 9 bases. The CDR3 DNA reads as TGTGCCAGCAGCCTCATGAGCTCCTACGAGCAGTACTTC. Translation gives CASSLMSSYEQYF.

The CDR3: CASTPRTSGRVEQFF. The DNA of the CDR3 is TGTGCCAGCACCCCCCGGACTAGCGGGAGGGTTGAGCAGTTCTTC. V and J are TRBV2 and TRBJ2-1; 15 bases line up with TRBD2. The CDR3 length is 15 residues. V trimming: 7 bases; J trimming: 9 bases; junction bases outside the gene matches: 7. Germline-derived CDR1 and CDR2 are SNHLY and FYNNEI.

This clone was counted once. This rearrangement joins TRBV7-2 to TRBJ1-1; D gene ambiguous. The CDR3 sequence is 12 residues long. V lost 5 bases, J lost 6 bases, and 10 bases lay in between. CDR1 and CDR2 (germline): SGHTA, FQGNSA. The CDR3 here is CASSKGWSEAFF. CDR3 coding DNA: TGTGCCAGCAGCAAAGGGTGGTCTGAAGCTTTCTTT.

A note on this clone: This specimen includes other DNA sequences encoding the same CDR3. The chain uses TRBV2 and TRBJ1-4; no firm D call. Trimming left V 1 base short and J 8 bases short, with 2 bases between. This CDR3 is 11 amino acids long. CDR1 and CDR2 (germline): SNHLY, FYNNEI. CDR3 in DNA: TGTGCCAGCAGTGAAGAAGAAAAACTGTTTTTT. Residues: CASSEEEKLFF. The full variable domain, in which reference TRBV2 and TRBJ1-4 provide the parts outside the CDR3, is EPEVTQTPSHQVTQMGQEVILRCVPISNHLYFYWYRQILGQKVEFLVSFYNNEISEKSEIFDDQFSVERPDGSNFTLKIRSTKLEDSAMYFCASSEEEKLFFGSGTQLSVL.

The rearrangement uses TRBV6-2 or TRBV6-3 and TRBJ1-2; 10 bases match TRBD1. Germline V gene sequence: CDR1 MNHEY, CDR2 SVGEGT. This CDR3 is 16 amino acids long. The trim removed 5 bases at V and 4 bases at J, leaving 10 bases unmatched. CDR3 region: CASSQGQGGLIYGYTF. The CDR3 DNA reads as TGTGCCAGCAGTCAAGGACAGGGGGGATTAATCTATGGCTACACCTTC.

The gene calls are TRBV6-5 and TRBJ1-2; TRBD1 aligns across 9 bases. Germline V gene sequence: CDR1 MNHEY, CDR2 SVGAGI. There are 14 residues in the CDR3. J was trimmed by 8 bases and V by 0 bases; bases with no gene match: 4. The CDR3 reads CASSYSLDRGGYTF. CDR3 nucleotide sequence: TGTGCCAGCAGTTACTCCTTGGACAGGGGCGGCTACACCTTC.

The CDR3 region has the DNA TGTGCCAGCAGCCGGGGGGCCGGGGATCAGCCCCAGCATTTT. Protein: CASSRGAGDQPQHF. This chain connects TRBV3-1 (or the pseudogene TRBV3-2) to TRBJ1-5, with D possibly TRBD1 on 6 matching bases. Trimming pared 4 bases from V and 5 bases from J, leaving 12 bases between. CDR1 and CDR2 from the germline V gene are LGHDT and YNNKEL (reference sequence). The CDR3 has 14 residues.

The J gene is TRBJ2-4, the V gene TRBV3-1 (or the pseudogene TRBV3-2); a weak D match, TRBD1 (5 bases). Germline V gene sequence: CDR1 LGHDT, CDR2 YNNKEL (reference sequence). The CDR3 runs to 15 residues. Trimming cost V 5 bases and J 3 bases, with 14 bases left between them. Here the CDR3 reads CASSTLYRGKNIQYF. CDR3 DNA: TGTGCCAGCAGCACCCTTTATAGGGGCAAAAACATTCAGTACTTC.

The chain combines TRBV4-3 with TRBJ1-3; 10 bases match TRBD1. Looked up from germline, CDR1 is LGHNA and CDR2 is YSLEER. V lost 4 bases to trimming and J lost 4 bases; unmatched junction nucleotides: 4. The CDR3 is made up of 15 amino acids. In DNA, the CDR3 is TGCGCCAGCAGCCGGGACAGGGGCTACGGAAACACCATATATTTT. This translates into CASSRDRGYGNTIYF.

This clone was picked up a small number of times. The same CDR3 is also encoded by other DNA sequences in this sample. The chain couples TRBV30 to TRBJ1-2, with 7 bases lining up with TRBD1. Germline values: CDR1 GTSNPN, CDR2 SVGIG (reference sequence). This CDR3 has 11 amino acids. V was clipped by 4 bases and J by 4 bases; unmatched bases: 0. In DNA form, the CDR3 reads TGTGCCTGGAACAGGGGCTATGGCTACACCTTC. This encodes CAWNRGYGYTF. The full variable domain, completed using reference TRBV30 and TRBJ1-2, is SQTIHQWPATLVQPVGSPLSLECTVEGTSNPNLYWYRQAAGRGLQLLFYSVGIGQISSEVPQNLSASRPQDRQFILSSKKLLLSDSGFYLCAWNRGYGYTFGSGTRLTVV.

The chain combines TRBV6-5 with TRBJ2-1; perhaps TRBD2 as D (6 bases). V lost 2 bases to trimming and J lost 5 bases, with 16 bases between them. Germline values: CDR1 MNHEY, CDR2 SVGAGI. CDR3 length equals 16 residues. This CDR3 reads CASSYGVWRDDNEQFF. The CDR3 region has the DNA TGTGCCAGCAGTTACGGGGTGTGGCGGGACGACAATGAGCAGTTCTTC.

This chain uses TRBV2 with TRBJ1-5; no clear D gene. V was pared by 6 bases and J by 3 bases, with 21 bases between. Germline loops: CDR1 SNHLY, CDR2 FYNNEI. The CDR3 extends over 17 amino acids. The CDR3 DNA reads as TGTGCCAGCAGCGTGGTCGGGAGAGCTACCATCAATCAGCCCCAGCATTTT. It specifies CASSVVGRATINQPQHF. Full variable domain (rest looked up from reference TRBV2 and TRBJ1-5): EPEVTQTPSHQVTQMGQEVILRCVPISNHLYFYWYRQILGQKVEFLVSFYNNEISEKSEIFDDQFSVERPDGSNFTLKIRSTKLEDSAMYFCASSVVGRATINQPQHFGDGTRLSIL.

J is TRBJ2-7 and V is TRBV27; TRBD2 agrees at 10 bases. V shed 2 bases, J shed 7 bases, and the junction held 8 bases outside the gene matches. The CDR3 runs 15 residues. Germline V gene lookup returns CDR1 MNHEY and CDR2 SMNVEV (reference sequence). As DNA, the CDR3 is TGTGCCAGCAGTTTAGGGCTAGCGGGAGTGAGGGAGCAGTACTTC. Its protein product is CASSLGLAGVREQYF.

The rearrangement links TRBV10-1 to TRBJ2-1; D is uncertain. The CDR3 covers 13 residues. Between the trimmed V and J ends, which lost 5 bases and 14 bases, there was a span of 19 bases. Germline V gene data show CDR1 as WNHNN and CDR2 as SYGVQD (reference sequence). CDR3: CASSNRPGFREFF. The CDR3 DNA sequence: TGCGCCAGCAGTAACCGCCCGGGTTTCCGGGAGTTCTTC.